These T cell receptor beta chains were read from a single sample in a study of blood T cell repertoires in COVID-19. The data were produced by immunoSEQ multiplex PCR, yet TCRdb's version contains in-frame clones alone and is incomplete. The table shows some 400,000 clones, with 80% to 95% occurring only once. Sequenced: PBMCs or T cells enriched from blood (not recorded which). The receptors stem from a woman in her forties who had been exposed to COVID-19. CDR3s leave out the opening cysteine and the closing phenylalanine or tryptophan. D genes are given only for firm matches. Size tells how often a clone was seen (once, few, many) or the class of an expanded clone, and some rows leave it out.

clone_size d_call v_call cdr3_aa
. . TRBV21-1 ASSKVGDRGGNSPLH
. . TRBV18 ASSSLDSTGTEAF
. . TRBV5-4 ASSLPPGQTQY
. . TRBV6-4 ARKETGANEKLF
. . TRBV19 ASSRAPSYLDEQF
. . TRBV5-4 ASSLDSARQGETQY
. . TRBV13 ASSPGLNQPQH
few TRBD2 TRBV18 ASSEAGTYEQY
. TRBD1 TRBV18 ASSPRTGWDSPLH
. TRBD1 TRBV6-5 ASNSGTGGNEQF
few TRBD1 TRBV30 AWSDRGGDEQY
. . TRBV7-9 ASSDGVTEAF
. . TRBV5-4 ASSPNLPGLSSYEQY